These 10 T cell receptor beta chains originate from one sample sequenced in a study of blood T cell repertoires in COVID-19. The assay was immunoSEQ multiplex PCR, and TCRdb's table has in-frame clones only and misses some. The table includes 150,000 to 180,000 clones, roughly nine tenths detected once. The sequenced sample was peripheral blood. The receptor set was obtained from a woman aged 40 to 49 with acute or convalescent COVID-19.

The DNA of the CDR3 is TGTGCCAGCAGTTACTTCGTTACCGGGAGGGGAGGTGGCTACACCTTC. This encodes CASSYFVTGRGGGYTF. The chain is built from TRBV6-5 and TRBJ1-2, with D possibly matching TRBD1 (5 bases). Trimming pared 1 base from V and 7 bases from J, leaving 19 bases between. Germline V lookup: CDR1 MNHEY, CDR2 SVGAGI. The CDR3 loop spans 16 amino acids.

A remark on this clone: Germline and junction disagree at one end, which may indicate a read error. The V call is TRBV2, the J call TRBJ1-1, with D tentatively TRBD1 (5 bases). The CDR3 totals 16 residues. Germline CDR1 is SNHLY and CDR2 is FYNNEI. This CDR3 is CVSSGLPAGQVIEAFF. The CDR3 bases are TGTGTCAGCAGTGGTCTTCCGGCCGGACAAGTTATTGAAGCTTTCTTT.

The V call is TRBV5-4, the J call TRBJ1-6, with 9 positions matching TRBD1. Losses at the gene ends were 1 base for V and 7 bases for J; bases not matched to a gene: 9. The length of the CDR3 is 17 residues. CDR1 and CDR2 from the germline V gene are SGHNT and YYREEE (reference sequence). DNA of the CDR3: TGTGCCAGCAGCTTGAGGGGGACAGGGAGAGGCAATTCACCCCTCCACTTT. It specifies CASSLRGTGRGNSPLHF.

V and J are TRBV20-1 and TRBJ1-6, with D possibly matching TRBD1 (5 bases). The CDR3 is 15 amino acids. Trimming cost V 3 bases and J 4 bases, with 13 bases left between them. Germline CDR1 DFQATT, CDR2 SNEGSKA (reference sequence). This CDR3 reads CSASSQGRYNSPLHF. DNA of the CDR3: TGCAGTGCTAGTTCCCAGGGCAGGTATAATTCACCCCTCCACTTT.

The chain uses TRBV27 and TRBJ2-1; D gene uncertain. There are 14 residues in the CDR3. Germline CDR1 is MNHEY and CDR2 is SMNVEV (reference sequence). Trimming took off 2 bases at V and 5 bases at J, with 10 bases between the two ends. The CDR3 reads CASSLISPNNEQFF. CDR3 coding DNA: TGTGCCAGCAGTTTAATCTCCCCTAACAATGAGCAGTTCTTC.

V gene TRBV5-1 combines with J gene TRBJ2-1, with 8 positions matching TRBD1. CDR1 and CDR2 from the germline V gene are SGHRS and YFSETQ. V lost 1 base to trimming and J lost 3 bases; unmatched junction nucleotides: 3. CDR3 length equals 15 residues. The chain's CDR3 is CASSLTDRDYNEQFF. The CDR3 DNA reads as TGCGCCAGCAGCTTGACGGACAGGGACTACAATGAGCAGTTCTTC. Looking up the rest from reference TRBV5-1 and TRBJ2-1 gives the full variable domain: KAGVTQTPRYLIKTRGQQVTLSCSPISGHRSVSWYQQTPGQGLQFLFEYFSETQRNKGNFPGRFSGRQFSNSRSEMNVSTLELGDSALYLCASSLTDRDYNEQFFGPGTRLTVL.

The chain joins TRBV7-9 to TRBJ2-7, with 8 bases that match TRBD1. Trimming removed 5 bases from V and 0 bases from J; junction bases left unmatched: 6. Germline V gene sequence: CDR1 SEHNR, CDR2 FQNEAQ (reference sequence). The length of the CDR3 is 15 residues. The CDR3 DNA reads as TGTGCCAGCAGCCCCCGGGACAGGAGCTCCTACGAGCAGTACTTC. Its translation is CASSPRDRSSYEQYF.

This rearrangement joins TRBV28 to TRBJ2-7; 8 positions match TRBD1. CDR1 MDHEN and CDR2 SYDVKM come from the germline V gene. The CDR3 extends over 18 amino acids. Unmatched junction bases numbered 15, after V lost 3 bases and J lost 2 bases. The CDR3 is CASSLPPSRGQGTYEQYF. CDR3 DNA sequence: TGTGCCAGCAGTTTGCCACCCTCTCGAGGACAGGGTACCTACGAGCAGTACTTC.

The J gene is TRBJ2-1, the V gene TRBV19; D possibly corresponds to TRBD2 (6 bases). The CDR3 has 18 amino acids. CDR1 and CDR2 from the germline V gene are LNHDA and SQIVND (reference sequence). Trimming shortened V by 2 bases and J by 2 bases, and 19 bases separated the two germline ends. CDR3 region: CASSIKGTLQGPYNEQFF. The CDR3 DNA is TGTGCCAGTAGTATAAAAGGGACTCTCCAGGGACCCTACAATGAGCAGTTCTTC.

This chain links TRBV5-1 with TRBJ1-1; 7 positions agree with TRBD1. This CDR3 is built from 15 residues. Unmatched junction bases numbered 7, after V lost 3 bases and J lost 2 bases. Germline values: CDR1 SGHRS, CDR2 YFSETQ. This CDR3 is CASSSTGTANTEAFF. The CDR3 coding sequence is TGCGCCAGCAGCTCCACCGGGACAGCCAACACTGAAGCTTTCTTT.